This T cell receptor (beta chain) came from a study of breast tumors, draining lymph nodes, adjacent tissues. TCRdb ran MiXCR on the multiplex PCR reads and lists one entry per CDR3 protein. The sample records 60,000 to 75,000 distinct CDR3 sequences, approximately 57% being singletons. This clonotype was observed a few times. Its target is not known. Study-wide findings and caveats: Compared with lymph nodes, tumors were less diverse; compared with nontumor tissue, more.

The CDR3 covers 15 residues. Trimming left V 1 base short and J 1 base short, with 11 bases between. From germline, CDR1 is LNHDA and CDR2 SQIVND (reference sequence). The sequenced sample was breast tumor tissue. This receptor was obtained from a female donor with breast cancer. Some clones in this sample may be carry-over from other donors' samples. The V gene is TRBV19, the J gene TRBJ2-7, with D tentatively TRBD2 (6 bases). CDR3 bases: TGTGCCAGTAGTATAGCGTCGGCGGGATCCTACGAGCAGTACTTC. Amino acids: CASSIASAGSYEQYF.